One and the same sample provided the 26 T cell receptor beta chains below, sequenced in a study of T cell responses to AZD1222 COVID-19 vaccine. Clones were read by immunoSEQ multiplex PCR, and TCRdb kept only the in-frame ones, dropping some. Of about 180,000 clones in the sample, almost 90% were seen once. The material sequenced was peripheral blood, taken on day 0 of AZD1222 vaccination. These TCRs come from an adult in good health.

The chain couples TRBV4-3 to TRBJ1-4; D gene uncertain. The V end lost 1 base, the J end lost 5 bases, and 17 bases lay between the germline ends. This CDR3 is built from 17 residues. Germline values: CDR1 LGHNA, CDR2 YSLEER. The CDR3 region is CASSQGRRYERNEKLFF. CDR3 sequence (DNA): TGCGCCAGCAGCCAAGGGAGGAGATATGAAAGAAATGAAAAACTGTTTTTT.

The rearrangement links TRBV14 to TRBJ1-4, with a weak D call TRBD1 (6 bases). This CDR3 has 18 amino acids. From germline, CDR1 is SGHDN and CDR2 FVKESK. V lost 0 bases to trimming and J lost 1 base, with 15 bases between them. CDR3 sequence: CASSQESARDITNEKLFF. Here the CDR3 DNA reads TGTGCCAGCAGCCAAGAGTCGGCACGGGACATAACTAATGAAAAACTGTTTTTT.

Comment on this clone: At the DNA level, this CDR3 is encoded by other sequences in the same sample as well. The chain links TRBV12-3 or TRBV12-4 to TRBJ1-1, with D tentatively TRBD1 (5 bases). Trimming shortened V by 1 base and J by 4 bases, and 7 bases separated the two germline ends. The CDR3 is made up of 13 amino acids. CDR3 region: CASSLGGGTEAFF. CDR3 DNA sequence: TGTGCCAGCAGTTTAGGGGGGGGCACTGAAGCTTTCTTT.

CDR3 amino acids: CASIPASGGANVLTF. The DNA of the CDR3 is TGTGCCAGCATCCCCGCCTCTGGGGGGGCCAACGTCCTGACTTTC. The gene calls are TRBV28 and TRBJ2-6, with D uncertain. Trimming shortened V by 7 bases and J by 4 bases, and 14 bases separated the two germline ends. Germline lookup yields CDR1 MDHEN and CDR2 SYDVKM. The CDR3 contains 15 residues.

V is TRBV27 and J is TRBJ2-1; possibly TRBD1 for D (5 bases). This CDR3 is built from 12 residues. V was shortened by 5 bases and J by 9 bases, with 11 bases between the two germline ends. Germline V gene data show CDR1 as MNHEY and CDR2 as SMNVEV (reference sequence). The CDR3 DNA sequence: TGTGCCAGCAGTCTTCAGGGTGGTGAGCAGTTCTTC. It translates to CASSLQGGEQFF.

This clone occurred once. This rearrangement joins TRBV2 to TRBJ2-7; D might be TRBD1 or TRBD2, each matching 5 bases. V lost 6 bases, J lost 0 bases, and 12 bases lay in between. The germline V gene encodes CDR1 SNHLY and CDR2 FYNNEI. This CDR3 contains 14 residues. CDR3 in amino acids: CASRPRDPSYEQYF. The CDR3 DNA sequence: TGTGCCAGCAGGCCCCGGGACCCCTCCTACGAGCAGTACTTC.

This clone has a single count. The rearrangement uses TRBV2 and TRBJ2-7; 7 nucleotides agree with TRBD1. In germline, CDR1 is SNHLY, CDR2 FYNNEI. Trimming removed 7 bases from V and 0 bases from J; junction bases left unmatched: 9. CDR3 length: 15 residues. The CDR3: CASTAQGDSSYEQYF. In DNA form, the CDR3 reads TGTGCCAGCACCGCCCAGGGGGACAGCTCCTACGAGCAGTACTTC.

V gene TRBV9 combines with J gene TRBJ1-3; perhaps TRBD1 as D (6 bases). The CDR3 covers 12 residues. CDR1 and CDR2 from the germline V gene are SGDLS and YYNGEE. V shed 7 bases and J shed 5 bases, with 10 bases lying between them. The CDR3 reads CASEGVRNTIYF. Written as DNA, the CDR3 is TGTGCCAGCGAGGGGGTTAGAAACACCATATATTTT.

The chain couples TRBV6-6 to TRBJ1-4; D is unresolved. This CDR3 is 15 amino acids long. Germline CDR1 reads MNHNY; CDR2 reads SVGAGI (reference sequence). Trimming took 6 bases from V and 4 from J, leaving 15 bases between them. In DNA, the CDR3 is TGTGCCAGCAGGAAAGAAGTTGGTGTTAATGAAAAACTGTTTTTT. Translating gives CASRKEVGVNEKLFF.

This clone was found once. The V call is TRBV20-1, the J call TRBJ1-4; 9 nucleotides align to TRBD1. Looked up from germline, CDR1 is DFQATT and CDR2 is SNEGSKA (reference sequence). V lost 3 bases to trimming and J lost 8 bases; unmatched junction nucleotides: 10. CDR3 length: 15 residues. The CDR3, as DNA: TGCAGTGCTAGTCCTCCGGGACAGGGAACCGAAAAACTGTTTTTT. Protein product: CSASPPGQGTEKLFF.

The chain couples TRBV4-3 to TRBJ2-1; D unresolved. Trimming took 5 bases from V and 9 from J, leaving 14 bases between them. Germline CDR1 is LGHNA and CDR2 is YSLEER. The CDR3 loop spans 13 amino acids. CDR3 bases: TGCGCCAGCAGCGCACGACCCTGGGGTGAGCAGTTCTTC. Translating gives CASSARPWGEQFF.

The rearrangement joins TRBV6-1 to TRBJ2-7, with TRBD1 matching 10 bases. CDR1 MNHNS and CDR2 SASEGT come from the germline V gene. V dropped 2 bases and J dropped 4; count of bases not matched to a gene: 8. This CDR3 is built from 16 residues. The CDR3 DNA is TGTGCCAGCAGTGAAACGGGGGACAGGGGAGTATACGAGCAGTACTTC. It is translated as CASSETGDRGVYEQYF.

This clone came up once. As DNA, the CDR3 is TGTGCCAGCAGTTACGGGTTTTCAACTAATGAAAAACTGTTTTTT. It specifies CASSYGFSTNEKLFF. This rearrangement joins TRBV6-5 to TRBJ1-4; D gene unclear. This CDR3 has 15 amino acids. Germline lookup yields CDR1 MNHEY and CDR2 SVGAGI. The V gene lost 2 bases and the J gene lost 0 bases, with 7 bases spanning the gap.

The chain joins TRBV19 to TRBJ2-5; no firm D call. Germline V gives CDR1 LNHDA, CDR2 SQIVND (reference sequence). Trimming took 8 bases from V and 2 from J, leaving 12 bases between them. The CDR3 is made up of 13 amino acids. Written as DNA, the CDR3 is TGTGCCAGTTCCCCGGTACCTCAAGAGACCCAGTACTTC. This translates into CASSPVPQETQYF.

CDR3 bases: TGCGCCAGCAGTCATCGAGGACAGGATGAAGCTTTCTTT. This encodes CASSHRGQDEAFF. The chain combines TRBV23-1 with TRBJ1-1; 7 nucleotides line up with TRBD1. Being an ORF, TRBV23-1 has a function that is uncertain. Trimming cost V 3 bases and J 7 bases; bases outside gene matches: 5. The CDR3 totals 13 residues.

J is TRBJ1-4 and V is TRBV28; 7 bases are shared with TRBD1. Germline trimming cut 4 bases from V and 4 bases from J; bases unmatched to any gene: 6. Germline V gene lookup returns CDR1 MDHEN and CDR2 SYDVKM. CDR3 length: 15 residues. The CDR3 loop is CASSSGTAYNEKLFF. CDR3 in DNA: TGTGCCAGCAGTTCGGGGACAGCTTATAATGAAAAACTGTTTTTT.

This chain uses TRBV12-5 with TRBJ1-1, with a tentative D call TRBD1 (5 bases). CDR3 length: 17 residues. The germline V and J ends were trimmed by 0 bases and 0 bases, with 14 bases remaining between them. Germline CDR1 and CDR2: LGHNT and FRNRAP. Here the CDR3 reads CASGLVLGEWMNTEAFF. CDR3 in DNA: TGTGCTAGTGGTTTGGTACTGGGGGAGTGGATGAACACTGAAGCTTTCTTT.

Many counts were recorded for this clone. CDR3 DNA: TGTGCCAGCAGCTTGGTGGACAGGGTTGGCACCGGGGAGCTGTTTTTT. This sequence encodes CASSLVDRVGTGELFF. This sequence joins TRBV5-4 and TRBJ2-2; 8 positions match TRBD1. Germline-derived CDR1 and CDR2 are SGHNT and YYREEE (reference sequence). V shed 0 bases, J shed 4 bases, and the junction held 5 bases outside the gene matches. CDR3 length: 16 amino acids. Combining the CDR3 with reference TRBV5-4 and TRBJ2-2 gives the whole variable domain ETGVTQSPTHLIKTRGQQVTLRCSSQSGHNTVSWYQQALGQGPQFIFQYYREEENGRGNFPPRFSGLQFPNYSSELNVNALELDDSALYLCASSLVDRVGTGELFFGEGSRLTVL.

The V call is TRBV4-1, the J call TRBJ1-2; no clear D. Trimming took 5 bases from V and 4 from J, leaving 17 bases between them. The CDR3 length is 15 residues. Per germline, CDR1 MGHRA and CDR2 YSYEKL. The CDR3 loop reads CASSSNFVLGYGYTF. The CDR3 region has the DNA TGCGCCAGCAGCTCCAACTTCGTTTTGGGCTATGGCTACACCTTC.

V is TRBV6-2 or TRBV6-3 and J is TRBJ1-2; D is possibly TRBD1 (6 bases). CDR3 length equals 15 residues. V lost 5 bases to trimming and J lost 2 bases, with 15 bases between them. Germline V gene sequence: CDR1 MNHEY, CDR2 SVGEGT. In nucleotides, the CDR3 is TGTGCCAGCAGTGGCCCTGTAACAGGGAACTATGGCTACACCTTC. This encodes CASSGPVTGNYGYTF.

This chain connects TRBV5-4 to TRBJ1-2, with 9 nucleotides matching TRBD1. The length of the CDR3 is 13 residues. CDR1 SGHNT and CDR2 YYREEE come from the germline V gene (reference sequence). V lost 7 bases and J lost 5; bases outside the gene matches: 6. In DNA, the CDR3 is TGTGCCAGCGACGCGGGACAGGGATATGGCTACACCTTC. Translating it yields CASDAGQGYGYTF.

The V gene is TRBV27, the J gene TRBJ2-1; TRBD2 matches at 8 bases. The length of the CDR3 is 15 residues. V shed 4 bases, J shed 4 bases, and the junction held 6 bases outside the gene matches. In germline, CDR1 is MNHEY, CDR2 SMNVEV (reference sequence). CDR3 in amino acids: CASSSTGTSYNEQFF. The DNA of the CDR3 is TGTGCCAGCAGTTCTACCGGGACTAGTTACAATGAGCAGTTCTTC.

This clone was recorded once. At the DNA level, this CDR3 is encoded by other sequences in the same sample as well. The CDR3 DNA sequence: TGCGCCAGCAGCTTGGCTGGGGGCAACACTGAAGCTTTCTTT. This encodes CASSLAGGNTEAFF. The rearrangement links TRBV5-1 to TRBJ1-1, with D maybe TRBD1 (6 bases). Germline values: CDR1 SGHRS, CDR2 YFSETQ. V lost 0 bases to trimming and J lost 2 bases, with 8 bases between them. The CDR3 consists of 14 residues.

This clone was counted a single time. The V call is TRBV10-3, the J call TRBJ1-2; possible D gene TRBD1, 6 bases. Deletions cut 0 bases from V and 8 bases from J, with 13 bases between. Germline lookup yields CDR1 ENHRY and CDR2 SYGVKD. The CDR3 loop spans 14 amino acids. CDR3 sequence (DNA): TGTGCCATCAGTGAGTCGGGCCAGGGGATGGGCTACACCTTC. It specifies CAISESGQGMGYTF.

The V gene is TRBV4-1, the J gene TRBJ1-5; D not resolved. Between the trimmed V and J ends, which lost 5 bases and 1 base, there was a span of 9 bases. CDR3 length: 14 amino acids. From germline, CDR1 is MGHRA and CDR2 YSYEKL. CDR3 sequence (DNA): TGCGCCAGCAGCAACATCGGCAGCAATCAGCCCCAGCATTTT. Encoded protein: CASSNIGSNQPQHF.

The V call is TRBV5-1, the J call TRBJ2-2; the match to TRBD1 covers 7 bases. Trimming removed 4 bases from V and 4 bases from J; junction bases left unmatched: 7. The CDR3 has 15 amino acids. The germline V gene encodes CDR1 SGHRS and CDR2 YFSETQ. CDR3 nucleotides: TGCGCCAGCAGCCCCGGACAGGTTAGCACCGGGGAGCTGTTTTTT. This gives the protein CASSPGQVSTGELFF.